The text below deals with one T cell receptor beta chain. This receptor's antigen is unknown. No base quality information exists; no much larger clone differs at one position. The sample is drawn from a study of blood T cell repertoires in COVID-19 (dated by TCRdb to about 2020). For the wider study: Samples covering the acute and convalescent phases of COVID-19 were provided by collaborators in the United States, Italy and Spain. The prospective study material was composed of cDNA or gDNA derived from T cells, B-cell-depleted T cells, or PBMCs. The dataset comprised deeply sampled blood TCRbeta repertoires from subjects exposed to, actively infected with, or recovered from COVID-19. The repertoires were released in a freely available public database meant as a resource for research on the immune response to SARS-CoV-2. Samples came from the ongoing ImmuneRACE study (first 160 participants) plus 1,254 subjects from 6 global collaborators. A de-identified subject ID, COVID-19 status, age in years and sex were almost always included in the sample metadata. Where available, HLA class I and class II types were taken from metadata supplied by the sample provider and were not determined by assay-based typing.

Taken from the germline V gene, the CDR1 and CDR2 loops are LGHNA and YNFKEQ. The CDR3 contains 15 residues, cysteine and phenylalanine counted. Left in the record is the CDR3 DNA by itself, 45 bases read in frame from the first base. V loses 6 bases, J loses 5 bases, and the germline ends lie 16 bases apart. Study-level results and caveats: Clinical and demographic metadata were provided uncurated, with the amount varying by source and participant.

The collaborating institutions used their own protocols to collect whole blood in K2EDTA tubes. Collaborator samples were shipped for TCRbeta analysis as frozen whole blood, isolated PBMCs, or DNA extracted from either sample type. The immunoSEQ Assay, a bias-controlled multiplex PCR, was used to amplify TCRbeta CDR3 regions from genomic DNA. Per the original workflow: Nucleated cell counts per sample were estimated from amplification of reference gene primers within the assay. Sequence reads were collapsed and filtered to measure the absolute abundance of every unique TCRbeta CDR3 rearrangement. For each sample, productive Simpson clonality was calculated by taking the square root of Simpson's diversity index across productive rearrangements. TCRdb took over this immuneACCESS table, retaining in-frame rearrangements with V and J assigned. Such tables are incomplete; in checked studies, under half of the missing clones stem from an unresolved V gene, and the remainder is unexplained. D and trimming come from the DNA, and the V and J calls and clone size come from that table. This sample lists approximately 62,000 clones; around 89% were detected once. The ten largest clonotypes hold about 1.5% of the sample.

This sequence uses TRBV4-2 and TRBJ1-4; the D gene is not confidently resolved. Sequenced sample: peripheral blood. This TCR was recovered from a man aged 60-69 years with acute or convalescent COVID-19. CDR3 loop: CASSIGDGTNEKLFF. The DNA sequence follows: TGTGCCAGCAGTATAGGAGACGGAACAAATGAAAAACTGTTTTTT.